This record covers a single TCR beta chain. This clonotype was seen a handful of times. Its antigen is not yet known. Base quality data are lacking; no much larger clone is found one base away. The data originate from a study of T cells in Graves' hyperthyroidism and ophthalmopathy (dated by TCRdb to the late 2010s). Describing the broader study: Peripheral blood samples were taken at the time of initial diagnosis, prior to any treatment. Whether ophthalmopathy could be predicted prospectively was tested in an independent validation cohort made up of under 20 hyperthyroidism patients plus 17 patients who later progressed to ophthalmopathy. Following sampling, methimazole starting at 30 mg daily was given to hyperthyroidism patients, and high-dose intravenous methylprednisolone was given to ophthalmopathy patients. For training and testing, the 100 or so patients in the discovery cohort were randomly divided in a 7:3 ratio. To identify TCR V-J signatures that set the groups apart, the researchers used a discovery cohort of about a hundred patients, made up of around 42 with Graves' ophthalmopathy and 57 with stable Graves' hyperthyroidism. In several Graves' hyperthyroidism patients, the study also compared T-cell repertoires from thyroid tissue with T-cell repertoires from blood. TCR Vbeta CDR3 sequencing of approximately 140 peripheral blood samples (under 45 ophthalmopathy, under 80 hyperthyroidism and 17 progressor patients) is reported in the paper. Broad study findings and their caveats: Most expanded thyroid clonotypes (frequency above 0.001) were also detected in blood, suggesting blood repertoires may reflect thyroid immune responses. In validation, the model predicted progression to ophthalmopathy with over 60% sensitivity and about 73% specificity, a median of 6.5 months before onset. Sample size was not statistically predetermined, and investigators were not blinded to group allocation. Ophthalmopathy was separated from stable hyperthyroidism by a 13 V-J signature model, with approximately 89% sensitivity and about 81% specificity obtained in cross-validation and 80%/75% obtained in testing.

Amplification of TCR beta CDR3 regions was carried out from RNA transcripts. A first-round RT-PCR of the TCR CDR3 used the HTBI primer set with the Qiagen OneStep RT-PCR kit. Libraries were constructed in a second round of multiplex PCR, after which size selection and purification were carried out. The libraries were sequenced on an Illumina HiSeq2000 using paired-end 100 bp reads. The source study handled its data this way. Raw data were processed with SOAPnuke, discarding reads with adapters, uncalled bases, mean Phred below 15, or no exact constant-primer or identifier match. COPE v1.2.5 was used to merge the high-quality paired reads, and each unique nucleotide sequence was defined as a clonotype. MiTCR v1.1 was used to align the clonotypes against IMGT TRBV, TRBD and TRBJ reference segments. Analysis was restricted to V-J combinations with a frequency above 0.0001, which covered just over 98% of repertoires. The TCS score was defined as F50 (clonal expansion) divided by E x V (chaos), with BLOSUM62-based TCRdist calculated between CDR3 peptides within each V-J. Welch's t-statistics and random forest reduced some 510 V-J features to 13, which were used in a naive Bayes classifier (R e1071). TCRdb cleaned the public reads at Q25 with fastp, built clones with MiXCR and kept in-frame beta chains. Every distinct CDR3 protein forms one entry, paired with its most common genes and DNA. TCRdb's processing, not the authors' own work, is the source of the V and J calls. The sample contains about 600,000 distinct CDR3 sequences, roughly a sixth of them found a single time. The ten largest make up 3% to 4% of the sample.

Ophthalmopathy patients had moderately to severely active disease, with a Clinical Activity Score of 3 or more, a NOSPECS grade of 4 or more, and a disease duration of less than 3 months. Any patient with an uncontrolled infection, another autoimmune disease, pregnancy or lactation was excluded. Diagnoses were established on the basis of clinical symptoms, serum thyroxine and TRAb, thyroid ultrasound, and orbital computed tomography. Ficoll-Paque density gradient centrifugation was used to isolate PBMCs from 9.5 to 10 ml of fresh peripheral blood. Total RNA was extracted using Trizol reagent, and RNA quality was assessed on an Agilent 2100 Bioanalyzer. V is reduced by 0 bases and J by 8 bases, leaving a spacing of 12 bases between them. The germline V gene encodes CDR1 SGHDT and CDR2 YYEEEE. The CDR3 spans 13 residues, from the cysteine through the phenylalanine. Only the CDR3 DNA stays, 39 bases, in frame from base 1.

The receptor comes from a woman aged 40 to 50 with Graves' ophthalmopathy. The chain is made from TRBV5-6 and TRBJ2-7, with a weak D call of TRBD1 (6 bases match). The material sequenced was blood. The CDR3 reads CASSLGKGDQQYF. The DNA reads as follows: TGTGCCAGCAGCTTGGGGAAGGGGGACCAGCAGTACTTC.